This T cell receptor (beta chain) was retrieved from a study of lymphopenia after photon versus proton radiotherapy. Generated by immunoSEQ multiplex PCR, the TCRdb table keeps only in-frame clones and is missing some. The sample includes approximately 7,200 clones, about 92% seen only once; the top ten take around 1.5%. About this clone itself: Antigen: not known.

Study-level results: After the lymphocyte nadir, photon-treated repertoires showed oligoclonal expansion, especially of CD8+ Temra cells. Authors raise, but do not show, better survival with proton therapy. In patients who died, overall survival fell as post-nadir TCR diversity dropped more. Proton therapy kept repertoires fairly stable, unlike photons, which gained effector/memory cells.

CDR1 is SGHTA and CDR2 is FQGNSA in the germline V gene. The CDR3 runs to 14 residues. Trimming cost V 0 bases and J 2 bases, with 6 bases left between them. The rearrangement links TRBV7-2 to TRBJ2-3; D unclear. The TCR comes from a woman between 50 and 59 years old with cholangiocarcinoma. The starting material was peripheral blood, obtained from a patient treated with photon-based radiotherapy. The CDR3 is CASSLARATDTQYF. CDR3 DNA sequence: TGTGCCAGCAGCTTAGCACGGGCCACAGATACGCAGTATTTT. Full variable domain (missing parts from reference TRBV7-2 and TRBJ2-3): GAGVSQSPSNKVTEKGKDVELRCDPISGHTALYWYRQSLGQGLEFLIYFQGNSAPDKSGLPSDRFSAERTGGSVSTLTIQRTQQEDSAVYLCASSLARATDTQYFGPGTRLTVL.